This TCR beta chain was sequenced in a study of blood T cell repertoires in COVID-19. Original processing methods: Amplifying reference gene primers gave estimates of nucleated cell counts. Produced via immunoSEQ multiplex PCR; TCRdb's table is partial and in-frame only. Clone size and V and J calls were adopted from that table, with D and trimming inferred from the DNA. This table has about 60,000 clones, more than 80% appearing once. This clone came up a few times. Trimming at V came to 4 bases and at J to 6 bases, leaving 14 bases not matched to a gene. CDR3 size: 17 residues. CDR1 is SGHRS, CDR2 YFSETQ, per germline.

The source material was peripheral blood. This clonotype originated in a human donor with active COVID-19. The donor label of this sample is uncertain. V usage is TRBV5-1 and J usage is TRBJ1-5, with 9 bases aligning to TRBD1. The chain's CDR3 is CASSPGQGAMQGQPQHF. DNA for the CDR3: TGCGCCAGCAGCCCGGGACAGGGAGCCATGCAGGGTCAGCCCCAGCATTTT. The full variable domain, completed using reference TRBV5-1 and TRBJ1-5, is KAGVTQTPRYLIKTRGQQVTLSCSPISGHRSVSWYQQTPGQGLQFLFEYFSETQRNKGNFPGRFSGRQFSNSRSEMNVSTLELGDSALYLCASSPGQGAMQGQPQHFGDGTRLSIL.